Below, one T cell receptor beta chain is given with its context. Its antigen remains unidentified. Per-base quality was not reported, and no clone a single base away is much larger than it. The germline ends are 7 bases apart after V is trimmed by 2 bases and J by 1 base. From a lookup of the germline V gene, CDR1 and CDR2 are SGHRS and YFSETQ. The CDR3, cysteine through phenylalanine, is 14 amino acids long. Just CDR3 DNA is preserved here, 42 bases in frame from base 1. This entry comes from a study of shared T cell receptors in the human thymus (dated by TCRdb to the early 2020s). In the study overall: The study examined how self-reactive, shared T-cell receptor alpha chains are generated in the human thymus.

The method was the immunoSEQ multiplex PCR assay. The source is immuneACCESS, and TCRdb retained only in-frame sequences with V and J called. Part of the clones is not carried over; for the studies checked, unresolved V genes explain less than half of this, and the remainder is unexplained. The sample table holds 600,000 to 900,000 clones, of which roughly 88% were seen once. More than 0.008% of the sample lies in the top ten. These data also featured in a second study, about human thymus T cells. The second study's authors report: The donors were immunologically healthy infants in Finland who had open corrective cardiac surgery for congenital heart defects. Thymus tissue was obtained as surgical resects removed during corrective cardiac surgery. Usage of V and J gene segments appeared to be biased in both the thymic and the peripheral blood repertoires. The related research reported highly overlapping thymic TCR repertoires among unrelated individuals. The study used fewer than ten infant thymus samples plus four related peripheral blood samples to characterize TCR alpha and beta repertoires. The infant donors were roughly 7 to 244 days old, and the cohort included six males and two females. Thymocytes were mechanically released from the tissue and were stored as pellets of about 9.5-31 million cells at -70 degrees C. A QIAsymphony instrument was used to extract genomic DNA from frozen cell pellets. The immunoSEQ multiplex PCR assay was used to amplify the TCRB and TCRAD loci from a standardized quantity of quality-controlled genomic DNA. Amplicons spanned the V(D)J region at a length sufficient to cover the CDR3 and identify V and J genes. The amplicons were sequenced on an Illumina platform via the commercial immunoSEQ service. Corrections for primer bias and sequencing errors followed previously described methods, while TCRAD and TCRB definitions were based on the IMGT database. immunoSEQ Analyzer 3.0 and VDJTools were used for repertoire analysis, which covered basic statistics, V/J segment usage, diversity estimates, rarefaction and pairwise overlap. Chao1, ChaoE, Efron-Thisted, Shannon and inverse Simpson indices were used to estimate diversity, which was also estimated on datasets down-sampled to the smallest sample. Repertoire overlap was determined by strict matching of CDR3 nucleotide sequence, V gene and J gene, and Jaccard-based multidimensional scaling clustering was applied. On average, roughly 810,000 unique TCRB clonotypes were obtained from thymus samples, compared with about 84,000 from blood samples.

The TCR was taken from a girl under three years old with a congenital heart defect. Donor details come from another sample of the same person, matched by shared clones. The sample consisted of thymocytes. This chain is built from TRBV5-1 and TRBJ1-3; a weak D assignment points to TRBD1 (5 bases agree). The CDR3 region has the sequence CASSFGGSGNTIYF. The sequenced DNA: TGCGCCAGCAGCTTTGGGGGGTCTGGAAACACCATATATTTT.